The T cell receptor beta chain under discussion was sequenced for a study of T cell changes during pregnancy in multiple sclerosis. The protocol was immunoSEQ multiplex PCR, while the TCRdb copy is restricted to in-frame clones and leaves out a portion. The repertoire has 67,000 or so clones, around 92% of them found once; the top ten carry approximately 3%. Germline V CDR1 and CDR2: SGHVS, FQNEAQ. Trimming stripped 5 bases from V and 0 bases from J, with 11 bases between. The CDR3 has 14 amino acids. The gene calls are TRBV7-8 and TRBJ2-7; D is possibly TRBD2 (6 bases). The specimen comprised CD8+ T cells from peripheral blood mononuclear cells, sampled in the third trimester of pregnancy. The origin of this receptor is a female donor in good health, enrolled as a control in a pregnancy study. The CDR3 loop reads CASSRGGSSYEQYF. CDR3 sequence (DNA): TGTGCCAGCAGCCGTGGGGGGAGCTCCTACGAGCAGTACTTC. Supplemented by reference TRBV7-8 and TRBJ2-7, the full variable domain reads GAGVSQSPRYKVAKRGQDVALRCDPISGHVSLFWYQQALGQGPEFLTYFQNEAQLDKSGLPSDRFFAERPEGSVSTLKIQRTQQEDSAVYLCASSRGGSSYEQYFGPGTRLTVT.